One sample yielded the 22 T cell receptor beta chains listed below, sequenced in a study of T cell responses to AZD1222 COVID-19 vaccine. Libraries were prepared by immunoSEQ multiplex PCR; TCRdb keeps only in-frame clonotypes and omits some of them. The table shows about 160,000 clones, with less than 95% occurring only once. The sequencing used peripheral blood, collected on day 0 of AZD1222 vaccination. These receptors came from an adult in good health.

Notes on this clone: An end of the junction differs from the germline gene, which may be a read error. In DNA form, the CDR3 reads TGTGCTAGCAGCCGGACTTTACAAGAGACCCAGTACTTC. Encoded protein: CASSRTLQETQYF. The chain employs TRBV7-7 and TRBJ2-5, with TRBD2 as a possible D gene (5 bases). This CDR3 is built from 13 residues. Germline CDR1 and CDR2: SSHAT and FNYEAQ (reference sequence).

This clone was detected only once. The V call is TRBV19, the J call TRBJ1-1, with 8 bases fitting TRBD1. Germline V gene sequence: CDR1 LNHDA, CDR2 SQIVND (reference sequence). This CDR3 is built from 14 residues. The V segment lost 3 bases and the J segment 7 bases; nucleotides outside the gene matches: 7. The CDR3 loop is CASSIQGAEGEAFF. In nucleotides, the CDR3 is TGTGCCAGTAGTATCCAGGGGGCTGAGGGTGAAGCTTTCTTT.

The gene calls are TRBV7-9 and TRBJ2-6; the D gene could be TRBD1 or TRBD2 (5 bases each). CDR1 and CDR2 (germline): SEHNR, FQNEAQ (reference sequence). The CDR3 is 18 amino acids. V lost 1 base and J 4 bases, leaving 17 bases between the germline ends. The CDR3 DNA follows: TGTGCCAGCAGCTTAGGCCGGGGCTACCTTACGGGGGCCAACGTCCTGACTTTC. It codes for CASSLGRGYLTGANVLTF.

The chain combines TRBV3-1 (or the pseudogene TRBV3-2) with TRBJ1-1; D gene ambiguous. The germline V and J ends were trimmed by 6 bases and 0 bases, with 8 bases remaining between them. The CDR3 sequence is 13 residues long. Germline V lookup: CDR1 LGHDT, CDR2 YNNKEL (reference sequence). For the CDR3, the DNA is TGTGCCAGCAGTCGGCTCTTGAACACTGAAGCTTTCTTT. The encoded protein is CASSRLLNTEAFF.

With regard to this clone: The junction shows a germline mismatch at one end, possibly a read error. The chain uses TRBV7-7 and TRBJ1-1; a weak D match, TRBD1 (5 bases). The CDR3 has 14 residues. CDR1 is SSHAT, CDR2 FNYEAQ, per germline (reference sequence). In nucleotides, the CDR3 is TGTGCTAGCAGCGAAGGAGGGGCTAACACTGAAGCTTTCTTT. Translating gives CASSEGGANTEAFF.

J is TRBJ2-1 and V is TRBV10-1; a weak D match, TRBD2 (6 bases). The V gene lost 4 bases and the J gene lost 5 bases, with 9 bases spanning the gap. Germline V gives CDR1 WNHNN, CDR2 SYGVQD (reference sequence). This CDR3 comprises 13 residues. The CDR3, as DNA: TGCGCCAGCAGTGGTAGCGGAAACAATGAGCAGTTCTTC. This translates into CASSGSGNNEQFF.

This chain joins TRBV4-3 and TRBJ1-2, with D possibly being TRBD1 (5 bases). The CDR3 spans 18 residues. CDR1 is LGHNA, CDR2 YSLEER, per germline. V lost 4 bases and J lost 0, with 21 bases in between. The CDR3 coding sequence is TGCGCCAGCAGCCCTTACATACGATCCTGGGACGCTAACTATGGCTACACCTTC. Translated, it gives CASSPYIRSWDANYGYTF.

This chain uses TRBV6-5 with TRBJ1-4; D unclear. The germline CDR1 and CDR2 sequences are MNHEY and SVGAGI. This CDR3 region has 13 residues. The germline V and J ends were trimmed by 7 bases and 4 bases, with 10 bases remaining between them. CDR3 residues: CASNGEYNEKLFF. CDR3 in DNA: TGTGCCAGCAATGGGGAATATAATGAAAAACTGTTTTTT.

CDR3 nucleotide sequence: TGTGCCAGCAGCTCTTGGACAGGCACAGATACGCAGTATTTT. Translation gives CASSSWTGTDTQYF. This rearrangement joins TRBV7-2 to TRBJ2-3, with D perhaps TRBD1 (6 bases). V was clipped by 4 bases and J by 1 base, with 9 bases between them. Germline values: CDR1 SGHTA, CDR2 FQGNSA. This CDR3 is 14 amino acids long.

The CDR3 sequence: CASSFTDTRGYGYTF. The CDR3 nucleotides read TGTGCCAGCAGTTTCACGGATACCAGGGGCTATGGCTACACCTTC. This chain links TRBV28 with TRBJ1-2; a weak D match, TRBD1 (6 bases). The ends were cut back, 3 bases at V and 4 bases at J, with 15 bases in the middle. CDR1 is MDHEN and CDR2 is SYDVKM in the germline V gene. There are 15 residues in the CDR3.

J is TRBJ1-5 and V is TRBV21-1; the table assigns TRBD1, which was not confirmed against the DNA. TRBV21-1 is a documented pseudogene. This CDR3 has 16 amino acids. DNA of the CDR3: TGTGCCAGCAGCCTAAAGCACGACAGGGCAAATCAGCCCCAGCATTTT. Encoded protein: CASSLKHDRANQPQHF.

The CDR3 here is CSSQPGPTEAFF. CDR3 bases: TGCAGCTCTCAACCGGGGCCGACTGAAGCTTTCTTT. J is TRBJ1-1 and V is TRBV29-1; D possibly corresponds to TRBD1 (5 bases). The germline V gene has CDR1 SQVTM and CDR2 ANQGSEA. The CDR3 consists of 12 residues. V was pared by 8 bases and J by 5 bases, with 15 bases between.

This rearrangement joins TRBV9 to TRBJ2-2; 7 bases match TRBD1. This CDR3 is built from 13 residues. In germline, CDR1 is SGDLS, CDR2 YYNGEE. The V segment lost 5 bases and the J segment 5 bases; nucleotides outside the gene matches: 3. The CDR3 here is CASRQGWTGELFF. In DNA form, the CDR3 reads TGTGCCAGCAGACAGGGGTGGACCGGGGAGCTGTTTTTT.

The chain uses TRBV5-4 and TRBJ1-1, with 7 bases lining up with TRBD1. The CDR3 has 16 residues. J was trimmed by 3 bases and V by 5 bases; bases with no gene match: 13. Germline values: CDR1 SGHNT, CDR2 YYREEE (reference sequence). The CDR3 DNA follows: TGTGCCAGCAGAAGACAGGGCCGGCTGGGGGACACTGAAGCTTTCTTT. Its protein is CASRRQGRLGDTEAFF.

The chain has TRBV3-1 (or the pseudogene TRBV3-2) and TRBJ1-1; weak D call: TRBD1 (5 bases). Trimming took off 5 bases at V and 5 bases at J, with 27 bases between the two ends. CDR1 is LGHDT, CDR2 YNNKEL, per germline (reference sequence). The CDR3 consists of 18 residues. The CDR3, as DNA: TGTGCCAGCAGCAAACATGTCGGGGGAAGTCGGGTGCCGACTGAAGCTTTCTTT. It translates to CASSKHVGGSRVPTEAFF.

The chain is built from TRBV7-2 and TRBJ1-2; 10 bases line up with TRBD1. CDR3 length equals 13 residues. The junction had 4 bases not matched to a gene; V was cut back by 5 bases and J by 7 bases. The V gene's germline CDR1 is SGHTA and CDR2 FQGNSA. For the CDR3, the DNA is TGTGCCAGCAGCGACAGGGGGCGAGGTGGCTACACCTTC. Protein sequence: CASSDRGRGGYTF.

The chain joins TRBV4-3 to TRBJ1-2, with 8 bases that match TRBD1. The CDR3 is 16 amino acids. Germline CDR1 and CDR2: LGHNA and YSLEER. J was trimmed by 3 bases and V by 4 bases; bases with no gene match: 10. The CDR3 region is CASSPDIDRGHYGYTF. The CDR3 DNA reads TGCGCCAGCAGCCCGGACATCGACAGGGGACACTATGGCTACACCTTC.

This clone was recorded once. This chain joins TRBV18 and TRBJ1-2; D gene ambiguous. The CDR3 is 13 residues long. Trimming shortened V by 3 bases and J by 4 bases, and 9 bases separated the two germline ends. Looked up from germline, CDR1 is KGHSH and CDR2 is LQKENI. CDR3 loop: CASSPGRIYGYTF. The CDR3 DNA is TGTGCCAGCTCACCTGGACGGATCTATGGCTACACCTTC. Full variable domain (missing parts from reference TRBV18 and TRBJ1-2): NAGVMQNPRHLVRRRGQEARLRCSPMKGHSHVYWYRQLPEEGLKFMVYLQKENIIDESGMPKERFSAEFPKEGPSILRIQQVVRGDSAAYFCASSPGRIYGYTFGSGTRLTVV.

The rearrangement uses TRBV19 and TRBJ1-1, with 10 bases lining up with TRBD1. V lost 5 bases, J lost 5 bases, and 5 bases stayed unmatched. Per the germline V gene, CDR1 is LNHDA and CDR2 is SQIVND (reference sequence). CDR3 size: 14 residues. The CDR3: CASSLGQGLTEAFF. DNA for the CDR3: TGTGCCAGTAGTCTGGGACAGGGGCTGACTGAAGCTTTCTTT.

This chain connects TRBV11-2 to TRBJ2-1, with 7 bases that match TRBD2. J gave up 7 bases and V 4 bases, and 7 bases lay outside the gene matches. There are 14 residues in the CDR3. CDR1 and CDR2 from the germline V gene are SGHAT and FQNNGV. The CDR3 sequence is CASSSQTSRNEQFF. The CDR3 DNA is TGTGCCAGCAGCTCCCAGACTAGCCGGAATGAGCAGTTCTTC.

A word on this clone: The identical CDR3 is also encoded by other nucleotide sequences in the sample. The chain combines TRBV9 with TRBJ1-5, with D possibly being TRBD1 (6 bases). This CDR3 comprises 15 residues. The V gene's germline CDR1 is SGDLS and CDR2 YYNGEE. Trimming stripped 0 bases from V and 1 base from J, with 8 bases between. This chain's CDR3 is CASSVGQGSNQPQHF. CDR3 in DNA: TGTGCCAGCAGCGTAGGCCAGGGGAGCAATCAGCCCCAGCATTTT.

The J gene is TRBJ1-2, the V gene TRBV19; no reliable D call. This CDR3 comprises 13 residues. V was shortened by 7 bases and J by 4 bases, with 13 bases between the two germline ends. Germline CDR1 LNHDA, CDR2 SQIVND (reference sequence). The CDR3 nucleotides are TGTGCCAGTATCAAAGGAGACACCTATGGCTACACCTTC. Protein: CASIKGDTYGYTF. The full variable domain, its missing parts supplied by reference TRBV19 and TRBJ1-2, is DGGITQSPKYLFRKEGQNVTLSCEQNLNHDAMYWYRQDPGQGLRLIYYSQIVNDFQKGDIAEGYSVSREKKESFPLTVTSAQKNPTAFYLCASIKGDTYGYTFGSGTRLTVV.